This TCR beta chain was observed in a study of cytomegalovirus exposure and HLA in healthy donors. Study-wide findings and caveats: In a later analysis, CMV-associated beta chains were mostly HLA-associated, it appeared.

In the case of this clone: As yet, its antigen is unknown.

Germline V CDR1 and CDR2: KGHSH, LQKENI. This CDR3 is 16 amino acids long. J gave up 1 base and V 4 bases, and 8 bases lay outside the gene matches. Primers included in the PCR were 60 Vbeta and 13 Jbeta primers. TCRdb's table, derived via immunoSEQ multiplex PCR, lists solely in-frame clones and lacks some. The sample consists of 100,000 to 150,000 clones, over 80% of them appearing once. The receptor comes from a man aged 45-65 years in good health and CMV-seronegative. Sequenced input: PBMCs. V is TRBV18 and J is TRBJ2-3; 7 nucleotides match TRBD2. The CDR3 DNA reads as TGTGCCAGCTCACGGTGGGGCCGGGAGGGCACAGATACGCAGTATTTT. Translated: CASSRWGREGTDTQYF. The entire variable domain, with the rest obtained from reference TRBV18 and TRBJ2-3, is as follows: NAGVMQNPRHLVRRRGQEARLRCSPMKGHSHVYWYRQLPEEGLKFMVYLQKENIIDESGMPKERFSAEFPKEGPSILRIQQVVRGDSAAYFCASSRWGREGTDTQYFGPGTRLTVL.